The 16 T cell receptor beta chains reported below all come from one sample, sequenced in a study of blood T cell repertoires in COVID-19. The repertoire was sequenced with immunoSEQ multiplex PCR; TCRdb's copy has only in-frame clones and lacks some. The sample consists of about 170,000 clones, more than 70% of them appearing once. Specimen: peripheral blood. All receptors derive from a man between 50 and 59 years old with active or convalescent COVID-19.

The gene calls are TRBV5-1 and TRBJ2-2; D is perhaps TRBD1 (5 bases). V was clipped by 2 bases and J by 3 bases, with 5 bases between them. This CDR3 has 13 residues. Looked up from germline, CDR1 is SGHRS and CDR2 is YFSETQ. DNA of the CDR3: TGCGCCAGCAGCTTACAGGACACCGGGGAGCTGTTTTTT. Translated, it gives CASSLQDTGELFF.

The V gene is TRBV5-1, the J gene TRBJ1-6; D is possibly TRBD1 (6 bases). Germline loops: CDR1 SGHRS, CDR2 YFSETQ. V was cut by 0 bases and J by 7 bases, with 11 bases left in between. The CDR3 is 15 amino acids. CDR3 amino acids: CASSLDTGPNSPLHF. The CDR3 DNA follows: TGCGCCAGCAGCTTGGACACAGGGCCAAATTCACCCCTCCACTTT.

The chain couples TRBV5-4 to TRBJ1-1, with D tentatively TRBD1 (5 bases). The CDR3 consists of 15 residues. V lost 0 bases, J lost 8 bases, and 17 bases lay in between. The germline gives CDR1 SGHNT, CDR2 YYREEE (reference sequence). The CDR3 is CASSLGGERSGEAFF. CDR3 bases: TGTGCCAGCAGCTTGGGGGGGGAGCGTTCGGGCGAAGCTTTCTTT.

The V and J genes are TRBV25-1 and TRBJ1-2; D perhaps matches TRBD1 (6 bases). Per germline, CDR1 MGHDK and CDR2 SYGVNS. Deletions cut 2 bases from V and 1 base from J, with 11 bases between. The CDR3 has 15 residues. The DNA for the CDR3 is TGTGCCAGCAGTGAAATCAGGGGCCTTAACTATGGCTACACCTTC. This gives the protein CASSEIRGLNYGYTF.

This clone was counted once. This chain uses TRBV13 with TRBJ2-3; TRBD2 matches 14 bases. The CDR3 consists of 17 residues. The V and J ends lost 5 bases and 4 bases, in that order; junction bases with no gene match: 8. Germline assignment: CDR1 PRHDT and CDR2 FYEKMQ (reference sequence). DNA of the CDR3: TGTGCCAGCAGCCCCGTGGGGACTAGCGGGGGAGCAGATACGCAGTATTTT. It encodes CASSPVGTSGGADTQYF.

In this sample, this clone turned up a few times. The J gene is TRBJ1-1, the V gene TRBV19, with 10 bases aligning to TRBD1. CDR3 length: 17 residues. V was pared by 5 bases and J by 3 bases, with 12 bases of the junction left unmatched. Germline V gene data show CDR1 as LNHDA and CDR2 as SQIVND (reference sequence). The DNA for the CDR3 is TGTGCCAGTAGTCCGGGACAGGGGATTCTGAAATACACTGAAGCTTTCTTT. This gives the protein CASSPGQGILKYTEAFF.

The gene calls are TRBV5-1 and TRBJ1-2, with D uncertain. Trimming left V 4 bases short and J 3 bases short, with 16 bases between. Looked up from germline, CDR1 is SGHRS and CDR2 is YFSETQ. The CDR3 has 15 residues. This CDR3 is CASSPAGEFYYGYTF. In DNA form, the CDR3 reads TGCGCCAGCAGCCCGGCGGGAGAGTTTTACTATGGCTACACCTTC.

The chain is built from TRBV12-5 and TRBJ2-3; D is perhaps TRBD2 (7 bases). The germline CDR1 and CDR2 sequences are LGHNT and FRNRAP. Trimming took off 4 bases at V and 5 bases at J, with 16 bases between the two ends. This CDR3 has 15 residues. In DNA form, the CDR3 reads TGTGCTAGTGGTTGGTGGGGGCGGGAGTTAGATACGCAGTATTTT. Protein product: CASGWWGRELDTQYF.

This rearrangement joins TRBV19 to TRBJ1-1; the D is unclear. Germline assignment: CDR1 LNHDA and CDR2 SQIVND (reference sequence). The CDR3 loop spans 14 amino acids. Between the trimmed V and J ends, which lost 7 bases and 3 bases, there was a span of 15 bases. Here the CDR3 reads CASKSGRLYTEAFF. CDR3 in DNA: TGTGCCAGTAAGAGCGGACGGCTGTACACTGAAGCTTTCTTT.

The chain is built from TRBV14 and TRBJ2-1, with D hard to call. Trimming cost V 0 bases and J 4 bases, with 4 bases left between them. The CDR3 loop spans 13 amino acids. Germline loops: CDR1 SGHDN, CDR2 FVKESK. CDR3 protein: CASSQDRYNEQFF. The CDR3 nucleotides read TGTGCCAGCAGCCAAGACAGATACAATGAGCAGTTCTTC.

The J gene is TRBJ2-1, the V gene TRBV7-2, with unresolved D. The germline gives CDR1 SGHTA, CDR2 FQGNSA. V gave up 4 bases and J gave up 13 bases, with 11 bases separating them. The CDR3 is made up of 11 amino acids. This CDR3 reads CASSSLVSQFF. DNA for the CDR3: TGTGCCAGCAGCTCCCTTGTGAGCCAGTTCTTC.

V usage is TRBV7-2 and J usage is TRBJ2-1, with D uncertain. Trimming removed 6 bases from V and 6 bases from J, with 12 bases in between. Germline V gene lookup returns CDR1 SGHTA and CDR2 FQGNSA. CDR3 length: 13 amino acids. The CDR3 is CASRPASGNEQFF. The CDR3 DNA follows: TGTGCCAGCAGACCAGCATCGGGCAATGAGCAGTTCTTC.

This clone was detected once. The chain employs TRBV6-6 and TRBJ2-1, with 7 bases lining up with TRBD2. V shed 11 bases, J shed 9 bases, and the junction held 10 bases outside the gene matches. CDR3 length equals 12 residues. CDR1 is MNHNY and CDR2 is SVGAGI in the germline V gene (reference sequence). CDR3 amino acids: CAGRPPGGEQFF. The CDR3 DNA reads TGTGCCGGTAGACCACCGGGGGGTGAGCAGTTCTTC.

The chain joins TRBV7-2 to TRBJ2-5; the match to TRBD2 covers 9 bases. CDR3 size: 13 residues. CDR1 and CDR2 from the germline V gene are SGHTA and FQGNSA. J lost 2 bases, V lost 6 bases, and 1 base had no gene match. CDR3 amino acids: CASSTSGQETQYF. In DNA form, the CDR3 reads TGTGCCAGCAGTACTAGCGGGCAAGAGACCCAGTACTTC.

The rearrangement joins TRBV6-5 to TRBJ1-3; D uncertain. Germline CDR1 MNHEY, CDR2 SVGAGI. CDR3 length: 11 residues. Deletions cut 8 bases from V and 8 bases from J, with 10 bases between. This chain's CDR3 is CASGIGDTIYF. CDR3 in DNA: TGTGCCAGCGGAATCGGGGACACCATATATTTT.

The chain is built from TRBV4-3 and TRBJ2-5; 8 nucleotides match TRBD2. Trimming removed 1 base from V and 2 bases from J; junction bases left unmatched: 15. Germline CDR1 is LGHNA and CDR2 is YSLEER. This CDR3 contains 19 residues. The CDR3 spells CASSQAFVLASGSQETQYF. CDR3 in DNA: TGCGCCAGCAGCCAAGCGTTCGTTTTGGCTAGCGGGTCGCAAGAGACCCAGTACTTC.